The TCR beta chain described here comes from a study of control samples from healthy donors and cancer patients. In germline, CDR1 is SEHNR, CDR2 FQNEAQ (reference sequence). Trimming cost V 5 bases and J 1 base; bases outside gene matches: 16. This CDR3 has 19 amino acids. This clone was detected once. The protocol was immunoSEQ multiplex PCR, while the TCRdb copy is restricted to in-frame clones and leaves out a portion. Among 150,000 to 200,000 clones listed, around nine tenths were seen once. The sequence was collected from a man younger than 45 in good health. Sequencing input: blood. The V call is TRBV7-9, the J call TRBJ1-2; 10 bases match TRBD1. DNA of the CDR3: TGTGCCAGCAGCGATACCCGAACGGACAGGGGGGTTGTTAACTATGGCTACACCTTC. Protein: CASSDTRTDRGVVNYGYTF.